This entry concerns a single T cell receptor beta chain. Its antigen is not known. V lost 4 bases, J lost 3 bases, and 10 bases stayed unmatched. Germline V gene lookup returns CDR1 SGHDN and CDR2 FVKESK. CDR3 size: 17 residues. Produced via immunoSEQ multiplex PCR; TCRdb's table is partial and in-frame only. The data show 2 million to 2.5 million clones, about nine tenths seen once. This entry comes from a study of shared clonotypes between healthy human individuals. Study results and limitations: It was observed that roughly 5.1% of naive CD4 clonotypes were shared across a handful of donors.

The chain links TRBV14 to TRBJ2-7; 12 positions match TRBD2. Specimen: naive CD4+ T cells from PBMCs. The subset is: CD45RA+ positively selected. The TCR was taken from a man aged 18-30 years in good health. Some clones in this sample may be carry-over from other donors' samples. The CDR3 region has the DNA TGTGCCAGCAGCCTAGGGCCCGGACTAGCGGGAAACTACGAGCAGTACTTC. As protein: CASSLGPGLAGNYEQYF.